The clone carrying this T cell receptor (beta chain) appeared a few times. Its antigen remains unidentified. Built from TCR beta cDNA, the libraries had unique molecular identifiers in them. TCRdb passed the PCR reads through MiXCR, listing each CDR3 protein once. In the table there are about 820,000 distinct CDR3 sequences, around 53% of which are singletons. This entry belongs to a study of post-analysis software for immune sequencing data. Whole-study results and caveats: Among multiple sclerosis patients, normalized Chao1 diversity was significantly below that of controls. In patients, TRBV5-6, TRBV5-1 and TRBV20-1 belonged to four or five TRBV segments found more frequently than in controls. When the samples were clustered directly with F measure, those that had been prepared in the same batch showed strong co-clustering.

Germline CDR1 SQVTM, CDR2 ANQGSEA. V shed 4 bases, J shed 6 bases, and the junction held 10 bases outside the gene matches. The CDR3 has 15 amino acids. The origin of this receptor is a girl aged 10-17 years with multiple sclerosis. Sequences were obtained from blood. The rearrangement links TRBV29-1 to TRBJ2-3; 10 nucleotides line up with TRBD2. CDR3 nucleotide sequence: TGCAGCGTTGCGGATAGCGGGGGGTTCGGGGATACGCAGTATTTT. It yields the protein CSVADSGGFGDTQYF.